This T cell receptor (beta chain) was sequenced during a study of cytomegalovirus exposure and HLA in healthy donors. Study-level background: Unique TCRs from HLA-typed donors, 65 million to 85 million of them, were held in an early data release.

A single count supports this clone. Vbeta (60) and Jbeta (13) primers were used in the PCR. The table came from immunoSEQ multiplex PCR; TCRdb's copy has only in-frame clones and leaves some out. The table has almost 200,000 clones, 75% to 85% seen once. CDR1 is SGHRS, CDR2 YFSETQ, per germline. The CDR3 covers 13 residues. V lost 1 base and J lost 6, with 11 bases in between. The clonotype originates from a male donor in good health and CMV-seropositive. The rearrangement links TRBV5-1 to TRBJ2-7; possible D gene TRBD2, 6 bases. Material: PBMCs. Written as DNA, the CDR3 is TGCGCCAGCAGCTTGCGGGAGAACGTCGAGCAGTACTTC. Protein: CASSLRENVEQYF.